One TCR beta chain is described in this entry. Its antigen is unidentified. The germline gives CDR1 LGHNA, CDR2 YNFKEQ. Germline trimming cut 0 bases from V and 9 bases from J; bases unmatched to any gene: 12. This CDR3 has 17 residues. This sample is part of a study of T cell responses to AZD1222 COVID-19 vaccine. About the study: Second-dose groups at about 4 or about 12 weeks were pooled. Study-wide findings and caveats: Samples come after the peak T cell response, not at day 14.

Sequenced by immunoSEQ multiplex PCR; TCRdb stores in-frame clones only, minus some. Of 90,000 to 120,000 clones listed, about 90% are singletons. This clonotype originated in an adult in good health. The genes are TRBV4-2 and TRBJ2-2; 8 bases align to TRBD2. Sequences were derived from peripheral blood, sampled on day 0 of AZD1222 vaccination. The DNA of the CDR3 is TGTGCCAGCAGCCAAGAGTTCCCACCTTCGGGGGGGCGGGAGCTGTTTTTT. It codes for CASSQEFPPSGGRELFF.